This T cell receptor (beta chain) appears in the sequencing data of a study of CD8 T cells in Susac syndrome. Overall study findings and caveats: Clonal expansion was missing from Susac syndrome CD4+ T cell repertoires.

With regard to this clonotype: Its cognate antigen is unknown.

Reverse transcription used roughly 0.45 to 1 ug RNA and random hexamers. Amplification of TCR beta CDR3 across 54 Vbeta and 13 Jbeta was performed with immunoSEQ multiplex PCR. TCRdb recomputed calls from the immunoSEQ multiplex PCR reads with MiXCR, one row per CDR3 protein. The profile covers approximately 190,000 distinct CDR3 sequences, with nearly 97% appearing a single time and more than 0.08% taken by the ten largest. TEMRA cells were FACS-enriched, unlike CD8+ and CD4+ T cells, which were negatively isolated. This TCR was sampled from a human donor with Susac syndrome. The specimen sequenced was CD4+ T cells from PBMCs.

For the CDR3, the DNA is TGTGCCAGCAGTGGGGGCGTCTATGGCTACACCTTC. This codes for CASSGGVYGYTF. The chain carries TRBV25-1 and TRBJ1-2; D possibly corresponds to TRBD1 (5 bases). The V and J ends lost 4 bases and 4 bases respectively, with 7 bases between them. The CDR3 sequence is 12 residues long. CDR1 is MGHDK, CDR2 SYGVNS, per germline.